This is a list of T cell receptor beta chains from one sample in a study of shared clonotypes between healthy human individuals. Using immunoSEQ multiplex PCR, the repertoire was profiled, and TCRdb retains in-frame clones only, with some absent. The data contain around 1.6 million clones, around 98% of them singletons. Sequencing input: naive CD4+ T cells sorted from blood. Receptors were obtained from a man younger than 40 in good health. The CDR3 runs from the conserved cysteine through the conserved F or W. The order of the fields is J gene, D gene, clone size, V gene, CDR3 protein, CDR3 DNA. A D gene is named only where the DNA matches it firmly. Expanded clones get a size class; other rows say once, few or many, or leave the size out.

TRBJ2-7	TRBD2	NA	TRBV2	CASSASIFGLAGTPIKYF	TGTGCCAGCAGTGCCTCCATTTTCGGACTAGCGGGAACTCCAATCAAGTACTTC
TRBJ1-1	TRBD1	NA	TRBV5-4	CASSLVQGAGTEAFF	TGTGCCAGCAGCTTGGTCCAGGGGGCCGGCACTGAAGCTTTCTTT
TRBJ2-1	NA	NA	TRBV7-7	CASSPRVASYNEQFF	TGTGCCAGCAGCCCCAGGGTTGCAAGCTACAATGAGCAGTTCTTC
TRBJ1-1	TRBD1	NA	TRBV9	CASSVHRTGGTNTEAFF	TGTGCCAGCAGCGTACATCGGACAGGGGGCACGAACACTGAAGCTTTCTTT
TRBJ1-4	NA	NA	TRBV18	CASSPLQINEKLFF	TGTGCCAGCTCACCTCTGCAGATTAATGAAAAACTGTTTTTT
TRBJ2-5	NA	NA	TRBV28	CASSGTPETQYF	TGTGCCAGTTCCGGGACACCAGAGACCCAGTACTTC
TRBJ2-3	NA	NA	TRBV6-1	CASSGVPGTDTQYF	TGTGCCAGCAGTGGGGTCCCAGGCACAGATACGCAGTATTTT
TRBJ2-7	NA	NA	TRBV5-6	CASSLVRRRGLGEQYF	TGTGCCAGCAGCTTAGTTAGACGGCGGGGGCTAGGGGAGCAGTACTTC
TRBJ1-2	NA	NA	TRBV18	CASSPLQGTDYGYTF	TGTGCCAGCTCACCCTTACAGGGCACGGACTATGGCTACACCTTC
TRBJ1-1	NA	NA	TRBV5-4	CASSLWQGTTEAFF	TGTGCCAGCAGCTTGTGGCAGGGGACGACTGAAGCTTTCTTT
TRBJ2-3	TRBD2	once	TRBV7-2	CASSRTRLAGESTDTQYF	TGTGCCAGCAGTCGGACCCGACTAGCGGGAGAAAGCACAGATACGCAGTATTTT
TRBJ1-5	NA	NA	TRBV6-1	CATLAGHNQPQHF	TGTGCCACTCTGGCAGGGCACAATCAGCCCCAGCATTTT
TRBJ1-3	NA	NA	TRBV5-4	CASSNGPSGNTIYF	TGTGCCAGCAGCAATGGACCCTCTGGAAACACCATATATTTT
TRBJ2-4	TRBD2	NA	TRBV15	CATSRRGGLAEGVIQYF	TGTGCCACCAGCCGAAGGGGAGGACTAGCGGAGGGGGTCATTCAGTACTTC
TRBJ2-7	NA	NA	TRBV7-9	CASSFEGSSYEQYF	TGTGCCAGCAGCTTCGAGGGCAGCTCCTACGAGCAGTACTTC
TRBJ2-3	TRBD2	NA	TRBV9	CASSVGGTSISSTDTQYF	TGTGCCAGCAGCGTAGGCGGGACTAGCATCTCTAGCACAGATACGCAGTATTTT
TRBJ2-1	TRBD2	NA	TRBV7-2	CASSLVGLAASSYNEQFF	TGTGCCAGCAGCTTAGTGGGACTAGCGGCAAGCTCCTACAATGAGCAGTTCTTC
TRBJ2-7	NA	NA	TRBV9	CASSVAAVPRHEQYF	TGTGCCAGCAGCGTAGCGGCGGTACCCCGCCACGAGCAGTACTTC
TRBJ2-5	TRBD2	NA	TRBV6-5	CASSQGQGLAGTQYF	TGTGCCAGCAGTCAAGGCCAAGGGCTAGCGGGGACCCAGTACTTC
TRBJ1-4	NA	NA	TRBV18	CASSRQGGTNEKLFF	TGTGCCAGCTCACGTCAGGGTGGGACTAATGAAAAACTGTTTTTT
TRBJ2-5	NA	NA	TRBV2	CASSDRDLETQYF	TGTGCCAGCAGTGACAGGGATTTGGAGACCCAGTACTTC
TRBJ2-1	NA	NA	TRBV5-1	CASSLVSWGKFGDEQFF	TGCGCCAGCAGCTTGGTCTCGTGGGGTAAATTCGGCGATGAGCAGTTCTTC
TRBJ2-3	TRBD1	NA	TRBV5-8	CASSHGTDTDTQYF	TGTGCCAGCAGCCACGGGACAGACACAGATACGCAGTATTTT
TRBJ2-3	NA	NA	TRBV14	CASSQRTPSTDTQYF	TGTGCCAGCAGCCAAAGGACACCGAGCACAGATACGCAGTATTTT
TRBJ2-1	TRBD1	NA	TRBV5-1	CASSPGTGNQRSYNEQFF	TGCGCCAGCAGCCCCGGGACAGGGAATCAACGTTCCTACAATGAGCAGTTCTTC
TRBJ2-3	TRBD2	NA	TRBV19	CASSKAGYTDTQYF	TGTGCCAGTAGTAAAGCGGGATATACAGATACGCAGTATTTT
TRBJ1-1	TRBD1	NA	TRBV10-2	CASTRGQNTEAFF	TGCGCCAGCACTAGGGGGCAAAACACTGAAGCTTTCTTT
TRBJ2-3	TRBD1	NA	TRBV5-5	CASSFSGTGTTDTQYF	TGTGCCAGCAGCTTTTCCGGGACAGGGACCACAGATACGCAGTATTTT
TRBJ2-3	TRBD2	NA	TRBV30	CAWSGTSGAGVDTQYF	TGTGCCTGGAGTGGGACTAGCGGAGCCGGGGTGGATACGCAGTATTTT